The 15 T cell receptor beta chains in this list originate from one sample, sequenced in a study of T cells in Graves' hyperthyroidism and ophthalmopathy. TCR beta CDR3 region amplification was performed from RNA transcripts. HTBI primers were employed in a first-round RT-PCR of the TCR CDR3. TCRdb called the multiplex PCR reads again in MiXCR, with one record for every CDR3 protein. This sample has 200,000 to 250,000 distinct CDR3 sequences, with 17% found just once. Sample: blood. These receptors were taken from a woman between 50 and 59 years old with Graves' hyperthyroidism.

This clonotype was seen a few times. This chain uses TRBV5-1 with TRBJ2-4, with unresolved D. The V and J ends lost 0 bases and 6 bases respectively, with 7 bases between them. Germline V CDR1 and CDR2: SGHRS, YFSETQ. The CDR3 loop spans 13 amino acids. CDR3 protein: CASSLGTANIQYF. As DNA, the CDR3 is TGCGCCAGCAGCTTGGGGACGGCAAACATTCAGTACTTC.

The sample holds many counts of this clonotype. The CDR3 DNA reads as TGTGCCAGCAGTGTCTCGCACTTACCAGGGGAGACCCAGTACTTC. This translates into CASSVSHLPGETQYF. This sequence joins TRBV2 and TRBJ2-5, with a possible D match to TRBD1 (5 bases). CDR1 SNHLY and CDR2 FYNNEI come from the germline V gene. V lost 4 bases and J lost 5, with 17 bases in between. CDR3 length equals 15 residues. The full variable domain, completed using reference TRBV2 and TRBJ2-5, is EPEVTQTPSHQVTQMGQEVILRCVPISNHLYFYWYRQILGQKVEFLVSFYNNEISEKSEIFDDQFSVERPDGSNFTLKIRSTKLEDSAMYFCASSVSHLPGETQYFGPGTRLLVL.

Ten or more counts support this clonotype. J is TRBJ1-1 and V is TRBV11-2; D gene uncertain. The CDR3 covers 11 residues. Between the trimmed V and J ends, which lost 5 bases and 6 bases, there was a span of 7 bases. CDR1 is SGHAT, CDR2 FQNNGV, per germline. The CDR3 is CASSPSPEAFF. CDR3 DNA: TGTGCCAGCAGCCCCAGCCCTGAAGCTTTCTTT.

There are many counts of this clonotype. The CDR3 nucleotides read TGCGCCAGCAGCCCGGACTTGTACAATGAGCAGTTCTTC. Translating gives CASSPDLYNEQFF. The V and J genes are TRBV5-1 and TRBJ2-1; D possibly corresponds to TRBD2 (5 bases). Germline CDR1 reads SGHRS; CDR2 reads YFSETQ. The V end was cut by 4 bases, the J end by 4 bases, with 9 bases between. This CDR3 spans 13 amino acids.

This clonotype was seen many times. The CDR3 bases are TGTGCCAGCATCCCGCCGGGGATGAACACTGAAGCTTTCTTT. Encoded protein: CASIPPGMNTEAFF. This sequence joins TRBV7-2 and TRBJ1-1; D call uncertain. Germline CDR1 and CDR2: SGHTA and FQGNSA. This CDR3 contains 14 residues. Trimming removed 7 bases at V and 0 bases at J, with 12 bases between.

This chain uses TRBV19 with TRBJ1-5; D is ambiguous. This CDR3 is 13 amino acids long. Germline CDR1 reads LNHDA; CDR2 reads SQIVND (reference sequence). Trimming pared 2 bases from V and 4 bases from J, leaving 6 bases between. The CDR3 DNA sequence: TGTGCCAGTAGTATAACCGGGAATCAGCCCCAGCATTTT. This codes for CASSITGNQPQHF. Combining the CDR3 with reference TRBV19 and TRBJ1-5 gives the whole variable domain DGGITQSPKYLFRKEGQNVTLSCEQNLNHDAMYWYRQDPGQGLRLIYYSQIVNDFQKGDIAEGYSVSREKKESFPLTVTSAQKNPTAFYLCASSITGNQPQHFGDGTRLSIL.

This clonotype was observed many times. This rearrangement joins TRBV18 to TRBJ2-7; 8 bases are a match to TRBD2. V dropped 6 bases and J dropped 4; count of bases not matched to a gene: 5. In germline, CDR1 is KGHSH, CDR2 LQKENI. The CDR3 contains 13 residues. CDR3: CASSSGLGYEQYF. CDR3 in DNA: TGTGCCAGCTCGTCGGGACTAGGGTACGAGCAGTACTTC. Full variable domain (remainder filled in from reference TRBV18 and TRBJ2-7): NAGVMQNPRHLVRRRGQEARLRCSPMKGHSHVYWYRQLPEEGLKFMVYLQKENIIDESGMPKERFSAEFPKEGPSILRIQQVVRGDSAAYFCASSSGLGYEQYFGPGTRLTVT.

Many counts were recorded for this clonotype. The chain couples TRBV27 to TRBJ1-1; 8 bases fit TRBD1. Germline CDR1 and CDR2: MNHEY and SMNVEV (reference sequence). This CDR3 contains 14 residues. Trimming took 3 bases from V and 7 from J; bases not matched to a gene: 7. Written as DNA, the CDR3 is TGTGCCAGCAGTTTTCAGGGGGCCCCCCTTGAAGCTTTCTTT. Protein: CASSFQGAPLEAFF.

V and J are TRBV2 and TRBJ1-2, with 8 bases matching TRBD1. Germline V gene data show CDR1 as SNHLY and CDR2 as FYNNEI. CDR3 size: 14 residues. J lost 6 bases, V lost 5 bases, and 8 bases had no gene match. The CDR3 nucleotides read TGTGCCAGCAGTTACGACAGGGGCTGGAATGGCTACACCTTC. It translates to CASSYDRGWNGYTF.

This clonotype was seen at least ten times. The chain recombines TRBV2 with TRBJ1-1; 9 nucleotides agree with TRBD1. CDR3 length equals 14 residues. CDR1 is SNHLY, CDR2 FYNNEI, per germline. The ends lost 4 bases at V and 1 base at J; junction bases unmatched: 1. The CDR3 region is CASSATGGNTEAFF. The CDR3 nucleotides read TGTGCCAGCAGTGCGACAGGGGGGAACACTGAAGCTTTCTTT. Variable domain in full (rest from reference TRBV2 and TRBJ1-1): EPEVTQTPSHQVTQMGQEVILRCVPISNHLYFYWYRQILGQKVEFLVSFYNNEISEKSEIFDDQFSVERPDGSNFTLKIRSTKLEDSAMYFCASSATGGNTEAFFGQGTRLTVV.

This chain connects TRBV27 to TRBJ2-1; no firm D call. The germline CDR1 and CDR2 sequences are MNHEY and SMNVEV (reference sequence). The CDR3 has 13 amino acids. The V gene lost 7 bases and the J gene lost 9 bases, with 16 bases spanning the gap. The CDR3 here is CASTSIKGFEQFF. CDR3 DNA: TGTGCCAGCACATCTATTAAAGGGTTTGAGCAGTTCTTC.

This clonotype was seen a few times. This rearrangement joins TRBV5-1 to TRBJ2-2; D remains ambiguous. Germline CDR1 and CDR2: SGHRS and YFSETQ. Trimming left V 0 bases short and J 1 base short, with 4 bases between. The CDR3 consists of 14 residues. In nucleotides, the CDR3 is TGCGCCAGCAGCTTGGAAATGAACACCGGGGAGCTGTTTTTT. It codes for CASSLEMNTGELFF. The full variable domain, in which reference TRBV5-1 and TRBJ2-2 provide the parts outside the CDR3, is KAGVTQTPRYLIKTRGQQVTLSCSPISGHRSVSWYQQTPGQGLQFLFEYFSETQRNKGNFPGRFSGRQFSNSRSEMNVSTLELGDSALYLCASSLEMNTGELFFGEGSRLTVL.

This clonotype came up once. A single base separates this from a much larger clone, so it may be a read error. The V and J genes are TRBV7-8 and TRBJ2-7, with D maybe TRBD1 (6 bases). TRBJ2-1 explains the end of the DNA better; the J call may be wrong. This CDR3 region has 14 residues. Germline V gives CDR1 SGHVS, CDR2 FQNEAQ. The CDR3 coding sequence is TGTGCCAGCAGCCTCCGGGACACTTCCTACGAGCAGTTCTTC. This gives the protein CASSLRDTSYEQFF.

This clonotype was recorded at least ten times. V usage is TRBV18 and J usage is TRBJ1-2, with a weak D call TRBD1 (6 bases). V was clipped by 5 bases and J by 2 bases, with 12 bases between them. Germline V gene sequence: CDR1 KGHSH, CDR2 LQKENI. This CDR3 comprises 14 residues. The CDR3 DNA reads TGTGCCAGCTCAAAGGGGGAAGCAAACTATGGCTACACCTTC. This codes for CASSKGEANYGYTF.

This clonotype showed up just a few times. The chain employs TRBV6-2 or TRBV6-3 and TRBJ2-3, with D possibly being TRBD1 (5 bases). Germline assignment: CDR1 MNHEY and CDR2 SVGEGT. The CDR3 has 15 amino acids. Trimming shortened V by 8 bases and J by 2 bases, and 17 bases separated the two germline ends. In DNA form, the CDR3 reads TGTGCCAGCGGGGCATCACTTTCCCACACAGATACGCAGTATTTT. It specifies CASGASLSHTDTQYF.